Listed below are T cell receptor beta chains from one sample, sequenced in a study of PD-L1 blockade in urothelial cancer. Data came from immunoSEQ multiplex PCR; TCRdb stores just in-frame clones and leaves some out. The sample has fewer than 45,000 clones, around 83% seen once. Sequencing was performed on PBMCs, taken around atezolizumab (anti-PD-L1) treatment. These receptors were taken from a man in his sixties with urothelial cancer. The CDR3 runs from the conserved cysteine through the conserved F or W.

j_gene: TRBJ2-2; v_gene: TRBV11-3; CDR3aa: CASSPRPLAANTGELFF
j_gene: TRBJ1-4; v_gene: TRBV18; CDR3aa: CASSPGTGGPEEKLFF
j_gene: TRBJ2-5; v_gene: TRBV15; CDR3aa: CATSSGQLQETQYF
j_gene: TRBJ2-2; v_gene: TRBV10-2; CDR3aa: CVTQGFRTGELFF
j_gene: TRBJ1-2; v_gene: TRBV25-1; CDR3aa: CASSTYPGLGYTF
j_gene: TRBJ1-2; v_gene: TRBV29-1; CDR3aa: CSVGTESGYTF
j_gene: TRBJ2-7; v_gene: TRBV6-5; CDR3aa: CASSIQDRATYEQYF
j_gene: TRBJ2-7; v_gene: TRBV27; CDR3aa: CASHSTGTYEQYF
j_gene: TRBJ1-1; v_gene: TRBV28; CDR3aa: CASSSGQITEAFF
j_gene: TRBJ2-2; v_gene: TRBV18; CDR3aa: CASSPSGYGTGELFF
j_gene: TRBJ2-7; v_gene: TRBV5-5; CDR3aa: CASSPPLAGEQYF
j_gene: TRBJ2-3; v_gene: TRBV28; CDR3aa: CASSRTSGRADTQYF
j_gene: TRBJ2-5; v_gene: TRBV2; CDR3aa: CASSEEASGGETQYF
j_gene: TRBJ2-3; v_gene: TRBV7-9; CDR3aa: CASSLVSGVSIGTDTQYF
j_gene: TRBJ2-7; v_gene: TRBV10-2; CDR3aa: CASSELSGGGVQYF
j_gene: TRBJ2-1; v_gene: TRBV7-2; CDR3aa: CASSPRGGAPNEQFF
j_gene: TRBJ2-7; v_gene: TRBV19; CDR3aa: CATSAAVLYEQYF
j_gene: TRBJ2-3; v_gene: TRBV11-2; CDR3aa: CASSLLARGTDTQYF
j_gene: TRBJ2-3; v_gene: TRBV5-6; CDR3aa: CASSAADTQYF
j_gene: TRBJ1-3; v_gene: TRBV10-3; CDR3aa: CAISTRDFAIGSGNTIYF
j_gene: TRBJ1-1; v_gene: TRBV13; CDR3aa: CASSLVNRGSEAFF
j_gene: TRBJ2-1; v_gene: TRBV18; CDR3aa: CASSIGQYNEQFF
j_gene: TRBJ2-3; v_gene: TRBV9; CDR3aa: CASSNPLWTSGNHTDTQYF
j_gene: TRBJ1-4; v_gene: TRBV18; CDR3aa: CASSREAGEKLFF
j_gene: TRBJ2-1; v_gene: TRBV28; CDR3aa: CASRAISLVQFF
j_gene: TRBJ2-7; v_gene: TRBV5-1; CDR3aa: CASSPVEVPYEQYF
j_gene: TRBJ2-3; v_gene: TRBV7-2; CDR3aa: CASSLQGAGDTQYF
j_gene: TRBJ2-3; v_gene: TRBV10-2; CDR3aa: CASSTTSGGSDTQYF